This entry concerns a single TCR beta chain. The antigen is not known. This record comes from a study of cytomegalovirus exposure and HLA in healthy donors. The CDR3 totals 16 residues. Unmatched junction bases numbered 8, after V lost 6 bases and J lost 2 bases. Germline V gene lookup returns CDR1 SGHAT and CDR2 FQNNGV. Regarding the study as a whole: HLA-A and HLA-B allele assignments for most subjects were reportedly predicted accurately using TCR beta sequences. Cytomegalovirus-associated status was assigned to 164 TCR beta chains.

Primers: 60 Vbeta forward and 13 Jbeta reverse. As processed by the authors: As a later analysis found, there were roughly 80 million unique TCR beta chains, of which roughly 11 million were shared. Measured with immunoSEQ multiplex PCR; TCRdb has only the in-frame clones, and not every one. D and trimming come from the DNA, and the V and J calls and clone size come from that table. Of about 200,000 clones listed, 75% to 85% are singletons. The rearrangement links TRBV11-2 to TRBJ1-3, with 9 bases lining up with TRBD1. This sequence originates from a woman aged 40 to 49 in good health and CMV-seronegative. Sequenced: PBMCs. The CDR3 sequence: CASSLTGGFTGNTIYF. The CDR3 nucleotides read TGTGCCAGCAGTTTGACAGGGGGTTTCACTGGAAACACCATATATTTT.